This TCR beta chain was sequenced for a study of blood T cell repertoires in COVID-19. Background on the study: Material from acute and convalescent COVID-19 was sourced from the United States, Italy and Spain. The cDNA or gDNA used as material had been derived from T cells, B-cell-depleted T cells, or PBMCs.

Authors' methods: Amplification with reference gene primers provided the estimates of nucleated cell counts. Clones were sequenced by immunoSEQ multiplex PCR, and TCRdb holds only the in-frame ones, with some missing. V, J and clone size are those of that table, while D and trimming were read from the DNA. Of around 130,000 clones in the sample, 70% to 80% were seen once. The sample holds one count of this clone. The V end lost 5 bases, the J end lost 0 bases, and 14 bases lay between the germline ends. Germline CDR1 and CDR2: SGHAT and FQNNGV. The CDR3 sequence is 16 residues long. The TCR was taken from a man between 45 and 60 years old with acute or convalescent COVID-19. The chain couples TRBV11-2 to TRBJ1-3, with D perhaps matching TRBD1 (6 bases). The sample taken for sequencing was peripheral blood. CDR3 nucleotides: TGTGCCAGCAGCCTTCAGGGGCCGGGCTCTGGAAACACCATATATTTT. Translation gives CASSLQGPGSGNTIYF.